These T cell receptor beta chains were read from a single sample in a study of T cell changes during pregnancy in multiple sclerosis. Generated by immunoSEQ multiplex PCR, the TCRdb table keeps only in-frame clones and is missing some. This table holds some 38,000 clones, about nine tenths found once. The input for sequencing was CD8+ T cells from peripheral blood mononuclear cells, taken after pregnancy. The source is a female donor with multiple sclerosis, enrolled in a pregnancy study. Each CDR3 is given with its conserved first and last residue. A D gene is named only where the DNA matches it firmly. Clone size is not always given. Where it is, it says once, few, many or a class for expanded clones.

>14|TRBJ2-7|TRBV28|NA|NA
TGTGCCAGCAGTTTTGTGGGACTCTCCTACGAGCAGTACTTC
CASSFVGLSYEQYF
>16|TRBJ1-1|TRBV19|NA|TRBD1
TGTGCCAGTAGTAACTGGGACAGGGGGCTCGGCACTGAAGCTTTCTTT
CASSNWDRGLGTEAFF
>13|TRBJ2-6|TRBV5-4|NA|NA
TGTGCCACCCTAAATAGCGGGGCCAACGTCCTGACTTTC
CATLNSGANVLTF
>13|TRBJ1-1|TRBV19|NA|TRBD1
TGTGCCAGTAGACAGGGGATGAACACTGAAGCTTTCTTT
CASRQGMNTEAFF
>12|TRBJ1-4|TRBV9|once|NA
TGTGCCAGCAGCGTAGCGGGAGAAAAACTGTTTTTT
CASSVAGEKLFF
>14|TRBJ2-7|TRBV2|NA|TRBD2
TGTGCCAGCAGTGGCGCGGGGGAGTCCTACGAGCAGTACTTC
CASSGAGESYEQYF
>15|TRBJ2-3|TRBV13|once|TRBD2
TGTGCCAGCAGCTTGTCCGGGGGGGGCACAGATACGCAGTATTTT
CASSLSGGGTDTQYF
>18|TRBJ1-2|TRBV13|NA|NA
TGTGCCAGCAGCTTAGATGGGGCAGGTAGAGTGGTGAGGCATGGCTACACCTTC
CASSLDGAGRVVRHGYTF
>16|TRBJ2-7|TRBV9|once|NA
TGTGCCAGCAGCGTAGATTCGGGGGGCAGGAGAAACGAGCAGTACTTC
CASSVDSGGRRNEQYF
>13|TRBJ1-2|TRBV7-9|NA|NA
TGTGCCAGCGACGTCGGGGAATGGTATGGCTACACCTTC
CASDVGEWYGYTF
>16|TRBJ1-3|TRBV9|once|TRBD1
TGTGCCAGCAGCGACAGGGGCTTTGGAGCCGGAAACACCATATATTTT
CASSDRGFGAGNTIYF
>14|TRBJ1-1|TRBV4-1|NA|NA
TGCGCCAGCAGCCAAGGAGATATGTTCACTGAAGCTTTCTTT
CASSQGDMFTEAFF
>14|TRBJ1-2|TRBV27|NA|TRBD1
TGTGCCAGTCGGCAGGGGGCGCTAAACTATGGCTACACCTTC
CASRQGALNYGYTF
>14|TRBJ2-2|TRBV11-3|NA|NA
TGTGCCAGCAGCTTAGTTACGAACACCGGGGAGCTGTTTTTT
CASSLVTNTGELFF
>15|TRBJ1-4|TRBV10-2|NA|NA
TGCGCCAGCAGTGAGTGGACGAGGGAAAGGGAAAAACTGTTTTTT
CASSEWTREREKLFF
>12|TRBJ1-1|TRBV19|NA|TRBD1
TGTGCCACCCGGACAGGGAACACTGAAGCTTTCTTT
CATRTGNTEAFF
>15|TRBJ1-2|TRBV19|NA|TRBD1
TGTCAACCAAGGGACAGACACCCGCTGAACTATGGCTACACCTTC
CQPRDRHPLNYGYTF
>17|TRBJ2-7|TRBV7-9|NA|NA
TGTGCCAGCAGCCCCCCTTTAACAGGCCTCACTTCCTACGAGCAGTACTTC
CASSPPLTGLTSYEQYF
>13|TRBJ2-1|TRBV9|NA|TRBD2
TGTGCCAGCAGCCCCCGGGAGGGCAATGAGCAGTTCTTC
CASSPREGNEQFF
>16|TRBJ2-3|TRBV13|NA|TRBD2
TGTGCCAGCAGCTTAAGGACTAGCGGTCCCACAGATACGCAGTATTTT
CASSLRTSGPTDTQYF
>15|TRBJ1-5|TRBV6-1|NA|NA
TGTGCCAGCAAGGCAGGGGTCGCTAGCAATCAGCCCCAGCATTTT
CASKAGVASNQPQHF
>17|TRBJ1-5|TRBV6-1|NA|NA
TGTGCCAGCAGTGAAGGGCCCCGGGACATCGGCAATCAGCCCCAGCATTTT
CASSEGPRDIGNQPQHF
>13|TRBJ2-7|TRBV28|NA|TRBD2
TGTGCCAGCAGAAGAGCGGGAGGGGGCGAGCAGTACTTC
CASRRAGGGEQYF
>13|TRBJ2-2|TRBV5-1|NA|NA
TGCGCCAGCAGCTTGGGGAGCGGCGGGGAGCTGTTTTTT
CASSLGSGGELFF
>15|TRBJ2-1|TRBV7-3|NA|TRBD2
TGTGCCAGCAGCTTGTATAGCGGGGCGGGTAATGAGCAGTTCTTC
CASSLYSGAGNEQFF
>11|TRBJ2-1|TRBV6-6|NA|NA
TGTGCCAGCAGCCCTAACAATGAGCAGTTCTTC
CASSPNNEQFF
>16|TRBJ2-7|TRBV5-6|NA|TRBD1
TGTGCCAGCAGCTGGAGGGACAGGGGCGGTTCCTACGAGCAGTACTTC
CASSWRDRGGSYEQYF
>15|TRBJ2-3|TRBV6-6|NA|TRBD2
TGTGCCAGCAGTTACTCCGGGGGGAGCACAGATACGCAGTATTTT
CASSYSGGSTDTQYF
>14|TRBJ2-2|TRBV27|NA|NA
TGTGCCAGCAGTTCAGTAACGGAGCCGGGGGAGCTGTTTTTT
CASSSVTEPGELFF
>16|TRBJ2-1|TRBV9|NA|TRBD2
TGTGCCAGCACCCCCCGGACTAGCGGGAGATCGGATGAGCAGTTCTTC
CASTPRTSGRSDEQFF
>14|TRBJ2-1|TRBV27|NA|NA
TGTGCCAGCAGTTACTTCGGGAGCCCCAATGAGCAGTTCTTC
CASSYFGSPNEQFF
>16|TRBJ1-5|TRBV6-1|NA|TRBD1
TGTGCCAGCAGTGAAGGACAGGGCGCGGGCAATCAGCCCCAGCATTTT
CASSEGQGAGNQPQHF
>15|TRBJ2-4|TRBV5-6|NA|TRBD1
TGTGCCAGCAGCCTAAATGGACAGGGAGAGGACATTCAGTACTTC
CASSLNGQGEDIQYF
>14|TRBJ1-4|TRBV7-8|NA|NA
TGTGCCAGCAGCCACAACGCGGGTAATGAAAAACTGTTTTTT
CASSHNAGNEKLFF
>16|TRBJ2-3|TRBV6-5|once|TRBD2
TGTGCCAGCAGTTCCTTACTAGCGGGAGGCACAGATACGCAGTATTTT
CASSSLLAGGTDTQYF
>13|TRBJ2-7|TRBV6-1|NA|NA
TGTGCCAGCAGGTTTATCTCCCCCAACGAGCAGTACTTC
CASRFISPNEQYF
>14|TRBJ2-1|TRBV27|NA|TRBD2
TGTGCCAGCAGTTCCTCTAGCGGGAGGGCAGAGCAGTTCTTC
CASSSSSGRAEQFF
>15|TRBJ1-1|TRBV2|NA|TRBD1
TGTGCCAGCAGTCTGAAGGGGGCTGTGAACACTGAAGCTTTCTTT
CASSLKGAVNTEAFF
>17|TRBJ1-5|TRBV28|NA|TRBD1
TGTGCCAGCAGTTTTATTGGGACAGGGCTTAGCAATCAGCCCCAGCATTTT
CASSFIGTGLSNQPQHF
>15|TRBJ2-2|TRBV6-5|NA|TRBD2
TGTGCCAGCAGCAGACTAGCGCAAAACACCGGGGAGCTGTTTTTT
CASSRLAQNTGELFF
>14|TRBJ2-7|TRBV7-3|NA|TRBD2
TGTGCCAGCAGCTTAACAGCGGGGGGGCGCGAGCAGTACTTC
CASSLTAGGREQYF
>14|TRBJ2-7|TRBV6-1|NA|NA
TGTGCCAGCACTAGGTCGTCGGGGTCCTACGAGCAGTACTTC
CASTRSSGSYEQYF
>14|TRBJ1-1|TRBV9|NA|NA
TGTGCCAGCAGCGCCGAACAGGGGAACACTGAAGCTTTCTTT
CASSAEQGNTEAFF
>15|TRBJ2-1|TRBV9|NA|TRBD2
TGTGCCAGCAGCCCCGGGACTAGCAGTGTGGATGAGCAGTTCTTC
CASSPGTSSVDEQFF
>14|TRBJ1-2|TRBV27|NA|TRBD1
TGTGCCAGCAGTTTATCCCGACAGGGGGACTGGTACACCTTC
CASSLSRQGDWYTF
>15|TRBJ2-1|TRBV19|NA|TRBD2
TGTGCCAGTAGTATCAAAGCGGGAGGGCCGTTTGAGCAGTTCTTC
CASSIKAGGPFEQFF
>15|TRBJ2-1|TRBV5-4|NA|NA
TGTGCCAGCAGCTTGAGGGGCTTCCCCTACAATGAGCAGTTCTTC
CASSLRGFPYNEQFF
>13|TRBJ1-1|TRBV27|NA|NA
TGTGCCAGCAGTAACAGAAAGAACACTGAAGCTTTCTTT
CASSNRKNTEAFF